This T cell receptor (beta chain) was observed in a study of molecular identifiers for immune sequencing clone quantification. Each CDR3 protein is one row after TCRdb ran MiXCR on the PCR reads. The sample includes approximately 550,000 distinct CDR3 sequences, around 23% of them seen just once. J was trimmed by 3 bases and V by 0 bases; bases with no gene match: 7. Germline loops: CDR1 DFQATT, CDR2 SNEGSKA (reference sequence). This CDR3 comprises 16 residues. The receptor was derived from a human donor in good health. Some libraries in this study had Jurkat cell RNA spiked in. This sequence joins TRBV20-1 and TRBJ2-7; 11 bases map to TRBD1. What was sequenced was naive CD8+ T cells from blood, with Jurkat cell RNA spiked in. The subset: FACS-sorted CD8+CD4-CCR7+CD45RA+ naive T cells. The DNA for the CDR3 is TGCAGTGCTAGAGATCTTGGGGGACAGGGGGTCTACGAGCAGTACTTC. Its protein is CSARDLGGQGVYEQYF.